This T cell receptor (beta chain) was recovered during a study of response to subunit inactivated influenza vaccine. Trimming took 0 bases from V and 0 from J, leaving 11 bases between them. The CDR3 is made up of 16 amino acids. Germline CDR1 and CDR2: SGHRS and YFSETQ. Comment on this clonotype: Antigen unknown.

TCRdb fed the RT-PCR reads into MiXCR, producing one record per CDR3 protein. The table records roughly 650,000 distinct CDR3 sequences, around 15% of them present only once. Study-level points and caveats: It was suggested by the authors that few new T cells are recruited by each seasonal influenza vaccination.

This TCR derives from a man aged 50-59 years who received an inactivated influenza vaccine. The chain employs TRBV5-1 and TRBJ2-3, with D perhaps TRBD1 (6 bases). Sequences were derived from PBMCs from blood, sampled around 15 days before vaccination. DNA for the CDR3: TGCGCCAGCAGCTTGGCAGACAGGACTAGCACAGATACGCAGTATTTT. Its protein is CASSLADRTSTDTQYF. Full variable domain (remainder filled in from reference TRBV5-1 and TRBJ2-3): KAGVTQTPRYLIKTRGQQVTLSCSPISGHRSVSWYQQTPGQGLQFLFEYFSETQRNKGNFPGRFSGRQFSNSRSEMNVSTLELGDSALYLCASSLADRTSTDTQYFGPGTRLTVL.